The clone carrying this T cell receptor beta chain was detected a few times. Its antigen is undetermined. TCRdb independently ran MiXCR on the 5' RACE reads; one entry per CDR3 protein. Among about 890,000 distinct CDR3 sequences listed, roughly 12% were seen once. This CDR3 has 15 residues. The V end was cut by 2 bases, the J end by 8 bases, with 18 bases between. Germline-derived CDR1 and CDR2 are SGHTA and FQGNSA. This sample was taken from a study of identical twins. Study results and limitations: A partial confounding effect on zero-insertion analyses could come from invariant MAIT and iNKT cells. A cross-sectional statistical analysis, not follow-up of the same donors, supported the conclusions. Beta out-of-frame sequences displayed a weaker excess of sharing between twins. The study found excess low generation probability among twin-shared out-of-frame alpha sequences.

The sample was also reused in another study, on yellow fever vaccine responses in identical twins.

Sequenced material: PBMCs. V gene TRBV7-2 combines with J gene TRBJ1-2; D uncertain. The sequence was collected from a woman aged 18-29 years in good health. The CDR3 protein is CASSLLLWTSGGYTF. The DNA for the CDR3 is TGTGCCAGCAGCTTATTGTTGTGGACTTCTGGGGGCTACACCTTC. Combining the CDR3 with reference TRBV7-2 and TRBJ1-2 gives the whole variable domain GAGVSQSPSNKVTEKGKDVELRCDPISGHTALYWYRQSLGQGLEFLIYFQGNSAPDKSGLPSDRFSAERTGGSVSTLTIQRTQQEDSAVYLCASSLLLWTSGGYTFGSGTRLTVV.